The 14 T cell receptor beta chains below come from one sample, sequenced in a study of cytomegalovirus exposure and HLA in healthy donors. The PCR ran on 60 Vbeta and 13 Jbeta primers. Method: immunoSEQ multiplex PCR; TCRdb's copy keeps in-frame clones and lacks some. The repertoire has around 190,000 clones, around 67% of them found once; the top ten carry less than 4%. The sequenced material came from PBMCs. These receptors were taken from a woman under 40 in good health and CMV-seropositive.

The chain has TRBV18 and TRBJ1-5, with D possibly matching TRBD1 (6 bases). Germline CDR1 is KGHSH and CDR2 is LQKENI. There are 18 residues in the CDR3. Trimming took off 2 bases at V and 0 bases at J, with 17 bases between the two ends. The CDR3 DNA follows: TGTGCCAGCTCACCAAATGGCAGGGGCCCATATAGCAATCAGCCCCAGCATTTT. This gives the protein CASSPNGRGPYSNQPQHF.

CDR3 in amino acids: CASSISGGNTEAFF. Written as DNA, the CDR3 is TGTGCCAGCAGTATATCAGGGGGGAACACTGAAGCTTTCTTT. This chain joins TRBV28 and TRBJ1-1; 7 nucleotides match TRBD1. CDR1 and CDR2 from the germline V gene are MDHEN and SYDVKM. The CDR3 sequence is 14 residues long. With 5 bases clipped from V and 1 base from J, the junction kept 4 bases outside the gene matches. The full variable domain, its missing parts supplied by reference TRBV28 and TRBJ1-1, is DVKVTQSSRYLVKRTGEKVFLECVQDMDHENMFWYRQDPGLGLRLIYFSYDVKMKEKGDIPEGYSVSREKKERFSLILESASTNQTSMYLCASSISGGNTEAFFGQGTRLTVV.

The CDR3 loop is CAISDYGTEAFF. The CDR3 nucleotides are TGTGCCATCAGTGACTACGGCACTGAAGCTTTCTTT. This chain connects TRBV10-3 to TRBJ1-1; D unclear. This CDR3 region has 12 residues. The germline gives CDR1 ENHRY, CDR2 SYGVKD. V lost 3 bases and J lost 4, with 6 bases in between.

The CDR3 bases are TGTGCCAGCAGTTCCTGGACAGGGCTTGAGGATGAAGCTTTCTTT. As protein: CASSSWTGLEDEAFF. This chain connects TRBV6-6 to TRBJ1-1; 8 bases align to TRBD1. Per the germline V gene, CDR1 is MNHNY and CDR2 is SVGAGI (reference sequence). The CDR3 extends over 15 amino acids. V shed 4 bases and J 7 bases; nucleotides not matched to a gene: 11.

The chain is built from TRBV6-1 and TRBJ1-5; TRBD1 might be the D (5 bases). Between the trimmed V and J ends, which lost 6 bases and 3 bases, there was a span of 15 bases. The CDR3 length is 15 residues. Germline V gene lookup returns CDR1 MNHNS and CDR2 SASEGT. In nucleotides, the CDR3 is TGTGCCAGCAGATTTCGACAGAATTCCAATCAGCCCCAGCATTTT. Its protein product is CASRFRQNSNQPQHF.

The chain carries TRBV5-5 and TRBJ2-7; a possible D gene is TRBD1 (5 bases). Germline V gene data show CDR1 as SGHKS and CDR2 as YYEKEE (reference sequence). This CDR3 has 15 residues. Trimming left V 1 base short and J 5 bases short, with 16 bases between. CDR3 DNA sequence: TGTGCCAGCAGCTTGTCACACCTACAGGTCCACGAGCAGTACTTC. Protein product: CASSLSHLQVHEQYF.

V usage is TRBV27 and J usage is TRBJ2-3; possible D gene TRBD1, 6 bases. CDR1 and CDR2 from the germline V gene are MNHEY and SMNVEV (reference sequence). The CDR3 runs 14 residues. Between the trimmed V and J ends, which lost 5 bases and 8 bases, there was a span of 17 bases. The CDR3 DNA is TGTGCCAGCAGTAACGGGACACCTAAGAGTACGCAGTATTTT. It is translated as CASSNGTPKSTQYF.

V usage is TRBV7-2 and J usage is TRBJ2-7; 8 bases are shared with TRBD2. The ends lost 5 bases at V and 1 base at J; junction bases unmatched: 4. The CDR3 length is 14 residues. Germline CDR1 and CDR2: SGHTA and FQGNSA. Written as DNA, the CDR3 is TGTGCCAGCAGCGTTACTAGCGGTTCCTACGAGCAGTACTTC. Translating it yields CASSVTSGSYEQYF.

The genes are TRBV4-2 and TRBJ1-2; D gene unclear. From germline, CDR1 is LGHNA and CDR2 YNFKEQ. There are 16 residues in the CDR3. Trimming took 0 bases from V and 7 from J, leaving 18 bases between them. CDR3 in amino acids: CASSQDWSGGLGGYTF. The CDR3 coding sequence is TGTGCCAGCAGCCAAGATTGGAGTGGAGGGTTAGGTGGCTACACCTTC.

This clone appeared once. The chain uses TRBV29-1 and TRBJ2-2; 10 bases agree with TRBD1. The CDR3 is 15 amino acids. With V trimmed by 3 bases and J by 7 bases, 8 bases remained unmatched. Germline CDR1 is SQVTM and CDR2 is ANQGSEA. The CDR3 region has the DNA TGCAGCGTTGAGGGACAGGGGTTGCAAGGCGGGGAGCTGTTTTTT. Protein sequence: CSVEGQGLQGGELFF.

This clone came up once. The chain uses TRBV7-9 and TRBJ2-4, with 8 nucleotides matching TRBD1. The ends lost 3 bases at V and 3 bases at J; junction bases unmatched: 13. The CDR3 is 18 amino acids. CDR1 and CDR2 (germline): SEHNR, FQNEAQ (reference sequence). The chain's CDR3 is CASSLQSGQGGDKNIQYF. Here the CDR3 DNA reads TGTGCCAGCAGCTTGCAATCCGGACAGGGTGGGGACAAAAACATTCAGTACTTC.

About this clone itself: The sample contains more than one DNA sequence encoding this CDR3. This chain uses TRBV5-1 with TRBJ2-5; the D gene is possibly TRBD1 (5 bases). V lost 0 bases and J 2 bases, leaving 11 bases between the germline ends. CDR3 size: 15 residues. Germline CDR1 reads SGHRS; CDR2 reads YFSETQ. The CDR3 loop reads CASSLEAGPQETQYF. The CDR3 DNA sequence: TGCGCCAGCAGCTTGGAGGCAGGGCCACAAGAGACCCAGTACTTC.

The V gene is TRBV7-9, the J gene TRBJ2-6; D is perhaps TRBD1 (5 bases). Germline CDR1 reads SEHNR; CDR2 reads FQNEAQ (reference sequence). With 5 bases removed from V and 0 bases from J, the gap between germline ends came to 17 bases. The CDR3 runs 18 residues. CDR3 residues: CASSPWGDSPSGANVLTF. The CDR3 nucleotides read TGTGCCAGCAGCCCGTGGGGCGATTCGCCCTCTGGGGCCAACGTCCTGACTTTC.

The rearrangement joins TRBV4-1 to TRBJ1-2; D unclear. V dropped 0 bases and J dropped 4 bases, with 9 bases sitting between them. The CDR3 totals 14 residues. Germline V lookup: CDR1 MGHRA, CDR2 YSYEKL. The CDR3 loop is CASSQDRGLYGYTF. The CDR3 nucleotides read TGCGCCAGCAGCCAAGATCGGGGTCTCTATGGCTACACCTTC.